The next 8 T cell receptor beta chains were all read from a single sample in a study of CD8 T cells in ankylosing spondylitis. TCRdb reanalysed the 5' RACE reads using MiXCR and keeps one entry per CDR3 protein. Of approximately 140,000 distinct CDR3 sequences listed, approximately 48% are singletons. Sequencing input: synovial fluid, either unsorted or a sorted T cell fraction (not recorded which). Every receptor here comes from a male donor with ankylosing spondylitis.

The chain carries TRBV2 and TRBJ1-2; D perhaps matches TRBD1 (6 bases). The V end lost 11 bases, the J end lost 1 base, and 20 bases lay between the germline ends. CDR1 is SNHLY and CDR2 is FYNNEI in the germline V gene. The CDR3 is 15 amino acids. The CDR3 spells CAGHQSQGINYGYTF. DNA of the CDR3: TGTGCCGGCCACCAGAGCCAGGGGATTAACTATGGCTACACCTTC.

The count of this clonotype is one. V gene TRBV6-5 combines with J gene TRBJ2-2; 12 bases map to TRBD2. V lost 1 base and J lost 4; bases outside the gene matches: 4. The CDR3 covers 17 residues. CDR1 is MNHEY and CDR2 is SVGAGI in the germline V gene. The DNA of the CDR3 is TGTGCCAGCAGTTACTTTGGACTAGCGGGGCCCACCGGGGAGCTGTTTTTT. Protein product: CASSYFGLAGPTGELFF.

The chain combines TRBV9 with TRBJ2-3, with D possibly TRBD2 on 5 matching bases. Germline CDR1 SGDLS, CDR2 YYNGEE. Trimming pared 0 bases from V and 1 base from J, leaving 9 bases between. The CDR3 loop spans 15 amino acids. The CDR3 loop reads CASSVDDYGTDTQYF. As DNA, the CDR3 is TGTGCCAGCAGCGTAGATGACTACGGCACAGATACGCAGTATTTT.

A few counts support this clonotype. This chain joins TRBV6-1 and TRBJ2-1, with TRBD2 matching over 13 bases. The CDR3 has 16 residues. Germline values: CDR1 MNHNS, CDR2 SASEGT. J was trimmed by 8 bases and V by 2 bases; bases with no gene match: 6. The CDR3 is CASSEWLTSGGYEQFF. CDR3 sequence (DNA): TGTGCCAGCAGTGAATGGCTGACTAGCGGGGGGTATGAGCAGTTCTTC.

The chain has TRBV27 and TRBJ2-3; D is unresolved. Deletions cut 2 bases from V and 2 bases from J, with 17 bases between. The CDR3 is 17 residues long. Per germline, CDR1 MNHEY and CDR2 SMNVEV (reference sequence). The CDR3 DNA reads as TGTGCCAGCAGTTTAGTTCTCGAAAGGGCCTCCACAGATACGCAGTATTTT. Residues: CASSLVLERASTDTQYF.

This clonotype was counted between two and nine times. The V and J genes are TRBV7-9 and TRBJ1-2; D possibly corresponds to TRBD1 (5 bases). The CDR3 consists of 15 residues. V was clipped by 3 bases and J by 5 bases, with 16 bases between them. The V gene's germline CDR1 is SEHNR and CDR2 FQNEAQ (reference sequence). The CDR3 DNA follows: TGTGCCAGCAGCTTCAATCGTGGGGGAGGTTATGGCTACACCTTC. This sequence encodes CASSFNRGGGYGYTF.

The J gene is TRBJ2-7, the V gene TRBV21-1; TRBD1, the table's D call, lacks a check against the DNA. TRBV21-1 is classified as a pseudogene. This CDR3 contains 15 residues. CDR3 DNA sequence: TGTGCCAGCAGCAAAGCCAATAGGGGCCAGGACGAGCAGTACTTC. As protein: CASSKANRGQDEQYF.

This clonotype showed up just a few times. The V and J genes are TRBV27 and TRBJ2-2; 8 nucleotides line up with TRBD2. The V and J ends lost 6 bases and 7 bases, in that order; junction bases with no gene match: 13. CDR1 MNHEY and CDR2 SMNVEV come from the germline V gene (reference sequence). The length of the CDR3 is 16 residues. The CDR3 protein is CASRISGLGGIGELFF. The CDR3 nucleotides read TGTGCCAGCAGAATCTCGGGACTAGGTGGAATCGGGGAGCTGTTTTTT.